This T cell receptor beta chain is from a study of beta chain features in type 1 diabetes. It was one heparinised blood draw, averaging roughly 120 mL, that each donor gave. Since all of the isolated RNA was reverse transcribed, expressed TCRB transcripts were what got sequenced. The data were produced by immunoSEQ multiplex PCR, yet TCRdb's version contains in-frame clones alone and is incomplete. This table has hundreds of thousands of clones, around 15% appearing once. This clone was picked up a small number of times. Its antigen remains unidentified. CDR3 length equals 16 residues. Trimming cost V 2 bases and J 6 bases; bases outside gene matches: 13. Germline CDR1 is SGHRS and CDR2 is YFSETQ. Study-level findings and limits: Researchers caution that PCR might favor shorter templates, equally among patients and controls. Across all four CD4+ subsets, people with type 1 diabetes showed modestly shorter TCRB CDR3s. Patients with type 1 diabetes showed fewer VDJ junction insertions and more deletions.

The TCR was taken from a man aged 18 to 35 with type 1 diabetes. Source material: naive CD4+ T cells from blood. The rearrangement links TRBV5-1 to TRBJ1-1; the match to TRBD1 covers 7 bases. The CDR3: CASSFGITGVGAEAFF. CDR3 bases: TGCGCCAGCAGCTTTGGGATCACAGGGGTAGGCGCTGAAGCTTTCTTT. The entire variable domain, with the rest obtained from reference TRBV5-1 and TRBJ1-1, is as follows: KAGVTQTPRYLIKTRGQQVTLSCSPISGHRSVSWYQQTPGQGLQFLFEYFSETQRNKGNFPGRFSGRQFSNSRSEMNVSTLELGDSALYLCASSFGITGVGAEAFFGQGTRLTVV.